Presented here are 6 T cell receptor beta chains from one specimen sequenced in a study of T-cell reconstitution after alpha-beta-depleted transplantation in children. Preparation of the TCRbeta library involved a method that used unique molecular identifiers. TCRdb processed the PCR reads anew with MiXCR; each CDR3 protein has one entry. The sample records roughly 500,000 distinct CDR3 sequences, approximately 32% being singletons. The sequences come from PBMCs from the stem cell graft donor, collected from the stem cell graft. The receptors were gathered from a human donor who donated a stem cell graft to a child with aplastic anemia.

V is TRBV15 and J is TRBJ2-7, with 7 bases identical to TRBD1. The germline V gene encodes CDR1 LNHNV and CDR2 YYDKDF (reference sequence). J gave up 5 bases and V 4 bases, and 5 bases lay outside the gene matches. This CDR3 comprises 13 residues. The CDR3 is CATSKDRAHEQYV. For the CDR3, the DNA is TGTGCCACCAGCAAAGACAGGGCCCACGAGCAGTACGTC.

This chain joins TRBV29-1 and TRBJ1-1, with a tentative D call TRBD1 (6 bases). CDR1 and CDR2 (germline): SQVTM, ANQGSEA. Trimming pared 4 bases from V and 0 bases from J, leaving 12 bases between. CDR3 length equals 14 residues. The CDR3 is CSVGRRGLNTEAFF. The CDR3 coding sequence is TGCAGCGTTGGGCGCAGGGGACTGAACACTGAAGCTTTCTTT.

V is TRBV6-1 and J is TRBJ2-7, with 9 bases identical to TRBD1. The CDR3 is 15 residues long. V lost 6 bases to trimming and J lost 5 bases; unmatched junction nucleotides: 11. Germline CDR1 is MNHNS and CDR2 is SASEGT. CDR3 sequence reads: CASRKGQGFVDEQYV. CDR3 DNA sequence: TGTGCCAGCAGAAAGGGACAGGGATTCGTCGACGAGCAGTACGTC.

The table lists this clonotype with a few counts. The genes are TRBV4-2 and TRBJ2-1, with D perhaps matching TRBD2 (5 bases). From germline, CDR1 is LGHNA and CDR2 YNFKEQ. Trimming removed 0 bases from V and 0 bases from J, with 6 bases in between. This CDR3 comprises 15 residues. The CDR3 DNA reads as TGTGCCAGCAGCCAAGAGAGGGCCTCCTACAATGAGCAGTTCTTC. It translates to CASSQERASYNEQFF.

This clonotype was seen only a few times. The chain uses TRBV6-5 and TRBJ2-1; D is unclear. The CDR3 loop spans 13 amino acids. V was cut by 4 bases and J by 8 bases, with 12 bases left in between. Per the germline V gene, CDR1 is MNHEY and CDR2 is SVGAGI. DNA for the CDR3: TGTGCCAGCAGTTGGGCAAGGTGGTATGAGCAGTTCTTC. This encodes CASSWARWYEQFF.

This clonotype has a handful of counts. This chain links TRBV20-1 with TRBJ2-2, with a possible D match to TRBD1 (5 bases). This CDR3 spans 15 amino acids. Germline CDR1 is DFQATT and CDR2 is SNEGSKA (reference sequence). V shed 5 bases and J shed 2 bases, with 15 bases lying between them. CDR3 coding DNA: TGCAGTGCTGACGCCCAGGGCCGAAACACCGGGGAGCTGTTTTTT. It yields the protein CSADAQGRNTGELFF.